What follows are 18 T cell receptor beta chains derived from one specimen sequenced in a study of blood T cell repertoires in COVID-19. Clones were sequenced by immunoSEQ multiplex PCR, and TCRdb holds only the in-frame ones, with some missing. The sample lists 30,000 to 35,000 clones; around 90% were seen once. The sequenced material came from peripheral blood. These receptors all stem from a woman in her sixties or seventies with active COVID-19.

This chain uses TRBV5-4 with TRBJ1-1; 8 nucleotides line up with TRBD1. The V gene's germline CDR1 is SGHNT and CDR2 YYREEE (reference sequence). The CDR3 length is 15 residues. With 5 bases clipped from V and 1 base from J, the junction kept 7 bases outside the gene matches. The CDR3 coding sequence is TGTGCCAGCAGTTTACAGGGGGGGAGGAACACTGAAGCTTTCTTT. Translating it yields CASSLQGGRNTEAFF.

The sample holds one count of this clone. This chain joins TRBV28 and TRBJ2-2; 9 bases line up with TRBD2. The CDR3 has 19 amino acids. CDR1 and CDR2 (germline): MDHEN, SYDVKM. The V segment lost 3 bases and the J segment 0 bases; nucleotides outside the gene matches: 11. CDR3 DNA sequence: TGTGCCAGCAGTTTTGTCCCTCCTAGCGGGGCTACGAACACCGGGGAGCTGTTTTTT. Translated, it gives CASSFVPPSGATNTGELFF. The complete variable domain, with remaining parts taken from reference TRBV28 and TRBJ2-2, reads DVKVTQSSRYLVKRTGEKVFLECVQDMDHENMFWYRQDPGLGLRLIYFSYDVKMKEKGDIPEGYSVSREKKERFSLILESASTNQTSMYLCASSFVPPSGATNTGELFFGEGSRLTVL.

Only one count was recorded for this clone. The CDR3 region has the DNA TGTGCCAGCAGCTTAGGTAGCGGGGGGGCCTTCAATGAGCAGTTCTTC. Protein sequence: CASSLGSGGAFNEQFF. The chain is built from TRBV7-9 and TRBJ2-1; the match to TRBD2 covers 11 bases. CDR1 and CDR2 from the germline V gene are SEHNR and FQNEAQ (reference sequence). The CDR3 spans 16 residues. Trimming took 1 base from V and 6 from J; bases not matched to a gene: 5.

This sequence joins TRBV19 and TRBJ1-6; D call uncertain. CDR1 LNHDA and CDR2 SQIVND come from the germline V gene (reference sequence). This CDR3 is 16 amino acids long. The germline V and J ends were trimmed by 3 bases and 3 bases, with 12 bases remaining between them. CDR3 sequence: CASSITGLDYNSPLHF. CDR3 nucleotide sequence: TGTGCCAGTAGTATCACCGGGTTGGACTATAATTCACCCCTCCACTTT.

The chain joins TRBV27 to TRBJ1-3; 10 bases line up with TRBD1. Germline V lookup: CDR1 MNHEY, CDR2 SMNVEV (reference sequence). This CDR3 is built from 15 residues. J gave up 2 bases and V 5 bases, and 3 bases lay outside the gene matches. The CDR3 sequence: CASSPGTGAGNTIYF. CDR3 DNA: TGTGCCAGCAGTCCCGGGACAGGGGCTGGAAACACCATATATTTT.

The chain's CDR3 is CSASARGTSGGDTQYF. The DNA for the CDR3 is TGCAGTGCTAGTGCCCGCGGGACTAGCGGGGGAGATACGCAGTATTTT. The genes are TRBV20-1 and TRBJ2-3; 14 bases map to TRBD2. This CDR3 is built from 16 residues. Germline V gene lookup returns CDR1 DFQATT and CDR2 SNEGSKA (reference sequence). J was trimmed by 5 bases and V by 3 bases; bases with no gene match: 7.

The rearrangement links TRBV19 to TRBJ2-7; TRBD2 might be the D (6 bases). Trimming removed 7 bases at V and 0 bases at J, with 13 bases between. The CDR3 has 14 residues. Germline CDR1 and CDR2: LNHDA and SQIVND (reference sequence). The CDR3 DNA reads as TGTGCCAGTAAAAACCGGGACTCCTCCTACGAGCAGTACTTC. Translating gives CASKNRDSSYEQYF.

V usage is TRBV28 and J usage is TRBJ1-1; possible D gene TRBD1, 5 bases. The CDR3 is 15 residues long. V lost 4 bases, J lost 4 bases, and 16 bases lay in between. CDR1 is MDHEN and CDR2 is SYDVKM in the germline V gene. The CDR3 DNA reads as TGTGCCAGCAGTTCCTATTCAGGGATACGCACTGAAGCTTTCTTT. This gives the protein CASSSYSGIRTEAFF.

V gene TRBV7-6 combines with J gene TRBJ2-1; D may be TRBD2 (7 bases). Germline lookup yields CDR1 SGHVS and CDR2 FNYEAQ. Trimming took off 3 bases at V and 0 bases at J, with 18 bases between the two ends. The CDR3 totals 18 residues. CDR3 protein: CASSLGASGASSYNEQFF. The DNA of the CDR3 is TGTGCCAGCAGCTTGGGGGCCAGCGGGGCGAGCTCCTACAATGAGCAGTTCTTC.

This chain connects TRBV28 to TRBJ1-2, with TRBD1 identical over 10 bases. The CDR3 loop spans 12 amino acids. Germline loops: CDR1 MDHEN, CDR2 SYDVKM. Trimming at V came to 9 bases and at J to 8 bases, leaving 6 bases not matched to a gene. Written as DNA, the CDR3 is TGTGCCAGTTCCGACAGGGGGCAGGGCTACACCTTC. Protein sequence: CASSDRGQGYTF.

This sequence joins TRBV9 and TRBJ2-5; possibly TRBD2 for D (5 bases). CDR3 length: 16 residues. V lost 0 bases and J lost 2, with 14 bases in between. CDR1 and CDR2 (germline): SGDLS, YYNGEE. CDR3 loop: CASSVGISPGQETQYF. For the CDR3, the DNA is TGTGCCAGCAGCGTAGGGATATCGCCGGGGCAAGAGACCCAGTACTTC.

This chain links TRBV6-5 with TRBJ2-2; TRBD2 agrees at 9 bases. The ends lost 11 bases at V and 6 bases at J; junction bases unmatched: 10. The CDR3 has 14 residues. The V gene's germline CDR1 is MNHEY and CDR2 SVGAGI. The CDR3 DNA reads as TGTGCCTCATGGCGGGGGGGAGATCCCGGGGAGCTGTTTTTT. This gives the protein CASWRGGDPGELFF.

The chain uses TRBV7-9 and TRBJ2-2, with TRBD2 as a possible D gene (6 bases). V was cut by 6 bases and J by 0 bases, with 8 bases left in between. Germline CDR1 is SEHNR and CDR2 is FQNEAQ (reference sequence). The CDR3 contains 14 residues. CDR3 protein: CASRSSANTGELFF. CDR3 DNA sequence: TGTGCCAGCAGGTCTAGCGCGAACACCGGGGAGCTGTTTTTT. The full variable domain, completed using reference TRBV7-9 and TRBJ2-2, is DTGVSQNPRHKITKRGQNVTFRCDPISEHNRLYWYRQTLGQGPEFLTYFQNEAQLEKSRLLSDRFSAERPKGSFSTLEIQRTEQGDSAMYLCASRSSANTGELFFGEGSRLTVL.

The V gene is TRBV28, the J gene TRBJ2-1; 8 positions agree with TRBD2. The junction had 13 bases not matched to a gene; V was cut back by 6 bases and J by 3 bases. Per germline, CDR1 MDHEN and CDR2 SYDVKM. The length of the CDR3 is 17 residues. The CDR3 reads CASSSLWGRGDYNEQFF. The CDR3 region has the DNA TGTGCCAGCAGCTCTCTGTGGGGGCGGGGGGACTACAATGAGCAGTTCTTC.

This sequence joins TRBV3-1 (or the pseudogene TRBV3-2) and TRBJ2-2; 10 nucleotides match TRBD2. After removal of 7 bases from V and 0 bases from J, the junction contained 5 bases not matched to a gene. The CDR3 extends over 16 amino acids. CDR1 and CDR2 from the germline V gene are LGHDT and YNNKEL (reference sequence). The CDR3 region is CASTYLAGANTGELFF. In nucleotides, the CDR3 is TGTGCCAGCACCTATCTAGCGGGGGCGAACACCGGGGAGCTGTTTTTT.

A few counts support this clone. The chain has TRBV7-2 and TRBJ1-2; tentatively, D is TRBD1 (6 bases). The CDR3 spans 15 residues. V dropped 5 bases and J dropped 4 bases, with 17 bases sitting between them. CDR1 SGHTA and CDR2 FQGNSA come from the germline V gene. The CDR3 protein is CASSTVGAPSYGYTF. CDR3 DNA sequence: TGTGCCAGCAGCACCGTGGGGGCCCCGAGCTATGGCTACACCTTC.

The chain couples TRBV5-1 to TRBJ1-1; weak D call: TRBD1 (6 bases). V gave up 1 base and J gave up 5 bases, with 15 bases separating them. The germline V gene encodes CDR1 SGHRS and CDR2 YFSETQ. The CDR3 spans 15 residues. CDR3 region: CASSLIPSRGTEAFF. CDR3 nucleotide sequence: TGCGCCAGCAGCTTGATTCCGAGCAGGGGAACTGAAGCTTTCTTT.

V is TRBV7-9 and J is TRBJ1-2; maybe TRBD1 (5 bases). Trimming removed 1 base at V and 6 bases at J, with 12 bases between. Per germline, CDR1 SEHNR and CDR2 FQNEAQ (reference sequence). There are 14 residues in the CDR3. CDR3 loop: CASSLEDDSDGYTF. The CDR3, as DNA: TGTGCCAGCAGCTTAGAAGACGACAGTGATGGCTACACCTTC.